These 27 T cell receptor beta chains originate from one sample sequenced in a study of cytomegalovirus exposure and HLA in healthy donors. Primers included in the PCR were 60 Vbeta and 13 Jbeta primers. Assay: immunoSEQ multiplex PCR; the TCRdb copy retains only in-frame clones and omits some. In total, the table holds about 99,000 clones. The sequencing sample was made of PBMCs. These receptor sequences come from a man aged 35-49 years in good health and CMV-seronegative.

The gene calls are TRBV5-1 and TRBJ2-2; tentatively, D is TRBD1 (6 bases). The germline gives CDR1 SGHRS, CDR2 YFSETQ. The germline V and J ends were trimmed by 3 bases and 4 bases, with 13 bases remaining between them. This CDR3 contains 15 residues. The CDR3 DNA follows: TGCGCCAGCAGCTCCCCCGAGACAGGCACCGGGGAGCTGTTTTTT. Residues: CASSSPETGTGELFF. The complete variable domain, with remaining parts taken from reference TRBV5-1 and TRBJ2-2, reads KAGVTQTPRYLIKTRGQQVTLSCSPISGHRSVSWYQQTPGQGLQFLFEYFSETQRNKGNFPGRFSGRQFSNSRSEMNVSTLELGDSALYLCASSSPETGTGELFFGEGSRLTVL.

The V and J genes are TRBV15 and TRBJ1-2; D is undetermined. This CDR3 has 17 residues. Trimming took 1 base from V and 1 from J, leaving 16 bases between them. The germline CDR1 and CDR2 sequences are LNHNV and YYDKDF (reference sequence). In nucleotides, the CDR3 is TGTGCCACCAGCAGAGTACCTCCGGGGTATTTTAACTATGGCTACACCTTC. It encodes CATSRVPPGYFNYGYTF.

The chain uses TRBV28 and TRBJ2-7, with 8 bases identical to TRBD2. Germline CDR1 is MDHEN and CDR2 is SYDVKM. V lost 5 bases and J lost 1; bases outside the gene matches: 7. The CDR3 runs 15 residues. In DNA form, the CDR3 reads TGTGCCAGCAGTCCCCTAGCGGGTGGTTCCTACGAGCAGTACTTC. Translated, it gives CASSPLAGGSYEQYF. Full variable domain (outside the CDR3, taken from reference TRBV28 and TRBJ2-7): DVKVTQSSRYLVKRTGEKVFLECVQDMDHENMFWYRQDPGLGLRLIYFSYDVKMKEKGDIPEGYSVSREKKERFSLILESASTNQTSMYLCASSPLAGGSYEQYFGPGTRLTVT.

The rearrangement links TRBV6-5 to TRBJ1-2; 9 bases agree with TRBD1. Trimming at V came to 5 bases and at J to 7 bases, leaving 11 bases not matched to a gene. Germline V gene lookup returns CDR1 MNHEY and CDR2 SVGAGI. This CDR3 region has 15 residues. CDR3 amino acids: CASSREGTGMGGYTF. For the CDR3, the DNA is TGTGCCAGCAGTCGCGAGGGGACAGGGATGGGTGGCTACACCTTC.

This chain joins TRBV5-8 and TRBJ1-5; D is undetermined. The CDR3 is 14 residues long. The V and J ends lost 4 bases and 6 bases respectively, with 14 bases between them. Germline V gene lookup returns CDR1 SGHTS and CDR2 YDEGEE. CDR3 loop: CASSPQWQVQPQHF. The CDR3 bases are TGTGCCAGCAGCCCTCAGTGGCAGGTTCAGCCCCAGCATTTT.

The V gene is TRBV4-2, the J gene TRBJ2-7; 7 positions match TRBD2. CDR1 and CDR2 from the germline V gene are LGHNA and YNFKEQ. Losses at the gene ends were 0 bases for V and 0 bases for J; bases not matched to a gene: 14. The length of the CDR3 is 19 residues. Here the CDR3 reads CASSQDSSLGSSGSYEQYF. The CDR3 DNA follows: TGTGCCAGCAGCCAAGATTCGTCGTTAGGGTCTAGCGGCTCCTACGAGCAGTACTTC.

This chain links TRBV4-1 with TRBJ2-2, with 7 bases fitting TRBD1. The ends lost 0 bases at V and 0 bases at J; junction bases unmatched: 7. This CDR3 is built from 18 residues. Germline CDR1 reads MGHRA; CDR2 reads YSYEKL. The CDR3 region has the DNA TGCGCCAGCAGCCAAGAGTACAGGGGATACACGAACACCGGGGAGCTGTTTTTT. The encoded protein is CASSQEYRGYTNTGELFF.

This chain connects TRBV5-8 to TRBJ1-2; D gene uncertain. The V gene's germline CDR1 is SGHTS and CDR2 YDEGEE. V lost 3 bases and J lost 8, with 14 bases in between. This CDR3 has 13 amino acids. The CDR3 nucleotides read TGTGCCAGCAGCTCGACTTCTATGAGAGGCTACACCTTC. This sequence encodes CASSSTSMRGYTF. Full variable domain (outside the CDR3, taken from reference TRBV5-8 and TRBJ1-2): EAGVTQSPTHLIKTRGQQATLRCSPISGHTSVYWYQQALGLGLQFLLWYDEGEERNRGNFPPRFSGRQFPNYSSELNVNALELEDSALYLCASSSTSMRGYTFGSGTRLTVV.

This chain joins TRBV4-3 and TRBJ2-7; unclear D gene. This CDR3 region has 13 residues. The germline gives CDR1 LGHNA, CDR2 YSLEER. Trimming removed 0 bases at V and 4 bases at J, with 7 bases between. CDR3 protein: CASSQDRNYEQYF. DNA for the CDR3: TGCGCCAGCAGCCAAGACAGGAATTACGAGCAGTACTTC.

The CDR3, as DNA: TGTGCCAGCAGCACCGGGACTAGCGGCGCCTACGAGCAGTACTTC. It codes for CASSTGTSGAYEQYF. This sequence joins TRBV7-6 and TRBJ2-7; 11 bases are shared with TRBD2. V shed 5 bases and J 2 bases; nucleotides not matched to a gene: 5. The germline V gene has CDR1 SGHVS and CDR2 FNYEAQ. CDR3 length equals 15 residues.

The chain is built from TRBV10-3 and TRBJ2-7, with D unclear. The germline V gene has CDR1 ENHRY and CDR2 SYGVKD. This CDR3 spans 12 amino acids. Between the trimmed V and J ends, which lost 2 bases and 3 bases, there was a span of 5 bases. In DNA, the CDR3 is TGTGCCATCAGTGAGCAGGTCTACGAGCAGTACTTC. Translating gives CAISEQVYEQYF.

The gene calls are TRBV4-1 and TRBJ2-7; D perhaps matches TRBD2 (6 bases). In germline, CDR1 is MGHRA, CDR2 YSYEKL. V lost 3 bases to trimming and J lost 5 bases, with 11 bases between them. This CDR3 contains 13 residues. CDR3 DNA: TGCGCCAGCAGCCAGGCCAGGGAGGACGAGCAGTACTTC. It translates to CASSQAREDEQYF.

This chain joins TRBV11-2 and TRBJ1-2; TRBD1 matches at 12 bases. The germline gives CDR1 SGHAT, CDR2 FQNNGV. The V gene end was trimmed by 5 bases and the J gene end by 7 bases; junction bases not matched to a gene: 5. The CDR3 length is 14 residues. Here the CDR3 DNA reads TGTGCCAGCAGCATGGGACAGGGGGCCCTTGGCTACACCTTC. Translating it yields CASSMGQGALGYTF.

The chain couples TRBV6-5 to TRBJ1-2; D may be TRBD1 (5 bases). Germline-derived CDR1 and CDR2 are MNHEY and SVGAGI. The CDR3 totals 13 residues. V shed 5 bases and J shed 2 bases, with 9 bases lying between them. The CDR3 loop reads CASSDRQNYGYTF. CDR3 in DNA: TGTGCCAGCAGTGACCGACAGAACTATGGCTACACCTTC.

J is TRBJ2-7 and V is TRBV6-6; 10 bases match TRBD2. The CDR3 loop spans 16 amino acids. Trimming took 7 bases from V and 5 from J; bases not matched to a gene: 14. The germline V gene encodes CDR1 MNHNY and CDR2 SVGAGI (reference sequence). The DNA of the CDR3 is TGTGCCAGCACCCCTAGTGGGGTAGCGGGAGGCCACGAGCAGTACTTC. This sequence encodes CASTPSGVAGGHEQYF.

V usage is TRBV2 and J usage is TRBJ2-7; a weak D match, TRBD1 (6 bases). CDR3 length: 11 amino acids. Deletions cut 6 bases from V and 4 bases from J, with 7 bases between. Looked up from germline, CDR1 is SNHLY and CDR2 is FYNNEI. For the CDR3, the DNA is TGTGCCAGCAGGGGGGCATACGAGCAGTACTTC. Encoded protein: CASRGAYEQYF.

This sequence joins TRBV9 and TRBJ2-5; TRBD2 matches 10 bases. CDR1 and CDR2 from the germline V gene are SGDLS and YYNGEE. V was clipped by 2 bases and J by 1 base; unmatched bases: 2. The CDR3 consists of 15 residues. The CDR3 here is CASSVSGGPQETQYF. The CDR3 DNA reads as TGTGCCAGCAGCGTTAGCGGGGGGCCCCAAGAGACCCAGTACTTC.

The chain links TRBV7-8 to TRBJ2-5, with D possibly TRBD2 on 6 matching bases. This CDR3 comprises 15 residues. Germline V gene lookup returns CDR1 SGHVS and CDR2 FQNEAQ. Trimming shortened V by 2 bases and J by 6 bases, and 16 bases separated the two germline ends. The CDR3 reads CASSLTLGGVQTQYF. CDR3 in DNA: TGTGCCAGCAGCTTAACTCTCGGGGGTGTGCAGACCCAGTACTTC.

The V call is TRBV5-6, the J call TRBJ2-3; TRBD2 agrees at 7 bases. The CDR3 is 16 residues long. Germline lookup yields CDR1 SGHDT and CDR2 YYEEEE. J gave up 9 bases and V 1 base, and 14 bases lay outside the gene matches. CDR3 sequence: CASSLPKGPGRDTQYF. CDR3 nucleotides: TGTGCCAGCAGCTTGCCCAAAGGTCCAGGGAGGGACACGCAGTATTTT.

The chain couples TRBV28 to TRBJ2-7; 12 bases map to TRBD1. Per germline, CDR1 MDHEN and CDR2 SYDVKM. The V and J ends lost 10 bases and 5 bases, in that order; junction bases with no gene match: 9. This CDR3 is built from 14 residues. The CDR3 region is CAIRRGQGANEQYF. CDR3 in DNA: TGTGCCATCCGGCGGGGACAGGGGGCTAACGAGCAGTACTTC. The full variable domain, in which reference TRBV28 and TRBJ2-7 provide the parts outside the CDR3, is DVKVTQSSRYLVKRTGEKVFLECVQDMDHENMFWYRQDPGLGLRLIYFSYDVKMKEKGDIPEGYSVSREKKERFSLILESASTNQTSMYLCAIRRGQGANEQYFGPGTRLTVT.

The chain couples TRBV4-3 to TRBJ2-5; D is possibly TRBD2 (5 bases). Germline loops: CDR1 LGHNA, CDR2 YSLEER. Trimming stripped 1 base from V and 7 bases from J, with 19 bases between. CDR3 length: 16 amino acids. The CDR3 protein is CASSQVLAGAAGTQYF. The CDR3 DNA reads TGCGCCAGCAGCCAAGTTCTGGCAGGCGCTGCGGGGACCCAGTACTTC.

In nucleotides, the CDR3 is TGCAGCGTTCGGGGACAGGGGGTCACCGGGGAGCTGTTTTTT. This gives the protein CSVRGQGVTGELFF. V is TRBV29-1 and J is TRBJ2-2; 11 bases fit TRBD1. After removal of 5 bases from V and 4 bases from J, the junction contained 3 bases not matched to a gene. Per germline, CDR1 SQVTM and CDR2 ANQGSEA. The CDR3 is made up of 14 amino acids.

The genes are TRBV5-4 and TRBJ2-7; tentatively, D is TRBD1 (6 bases). The ends were cut back, 3 bases at V and 0 bases at J, with 13 bases in the middle. Looked up from germline, CDR1 is SGHNT and CDR2 is YYREEE (reference sequence). This CDR3 contains 15 residues. DNA for the CDR3: TGTGCCAGCAGCTCGCGTGACAGGAGCTCCTACGAGCAGTACTTC. It translates to CASSSRDRSSYEQYF.

The V call is TRBV18, the J call TRBJ1-5; 8 bases fit TRBD1. Losses at the gene ends were 3 bases for V and 0 bases for J; bases not matched to a gene: 1. The length of the CDR3 is 15 residues. The germline gives CDR1 KGHSH, CDR2 LQKENI. The CDR3 here is CASSPTGDSNQPQHF. CDR3 in DNA: TGTGCCAGCTCACCGACAGGGGATAGCAATCAGCCCCAGCATTTT. The full variable domain, completed using reference TRBV18 and TRBJ1-5, is NAGVMQNPRHLVRRRGQEARLRCSPMKGHSHVYWYRQLPEEGLKFMVYLQKENIIDESGMPKERFSAEFPKEGPSILRIQQVVRGDSAAYFCASSPTGDSNQPQHFGDGTRLSIL.

The rearrangement uses TRBV19 and TRBJ2-1, with D tentatively TRBD2 (5 bases). The CDR3 loop spans 14 amino acids. CDR1 is LNHDA, CDR2 SQIVND, per germline (reference sequence). The V end was cut by 7 bases, the J end by 0 bases, with 10 bases between. The CDR3 loop reads CASNPGSSYNEQFF. Here the CDR3 DNA reads TGTGCCAGTAACCCGGGAAGCTCCTACAATGAGCAGTTCTTC. The full variable domain, its missing parts supplied by reference TRBV19 and TRBJ2-1, is DGGITQSPKYLFRKEGQNVTLSCEQNLNHDAMYWYRQDPGQGLRLIYYSQIVNDFQKGDIAEGYSVSREKKESFPLTVTSAQKNPTAFYLCASNPGSSYNEQFFGPGTRLTVL.

The chain is built from TRBV10-1 and TRBJ2-3; D is ambiguous. There are 14 residues in the CDR3. Germline loops: CDR1 WNHNN, CDR2 SYGVQD (reference sequence). The V and J ends lost 4 bases and 1 base respectively, with 9 bases between them. This CDR3 is CASSAGFRTDTQYF. The DNA for the CDR3 is TGCGCCAGCAGTGCAGGATTCCGCACAGATACGCAGTATTTT.

This chain links TRBV2 with TRBJ2-5; D not resolved. V lost 7 bases to trimming and J lost 3 bases, with 6 bases between them. This CDR3 region has 11 residues. Germline assignment: CDR1 SNHLY and CDR2 FYNNEI. The CDR3 DNA reads as TGTGCCAGCAAACTGGAAGAGACCCAGTACTTC. Encoded protein: CASKLEETQYF. The whole variable domain, remainder taken from reference TRBV2 and TRBJ2-5, is EPEVTQTPSHQVTQMGQEVILRCVPISNHLYFYWYRQILGQKVEFLVSFYNNEISEKSEIFDDQFSVERPDGSNFTLKIRSTKLEDSAMYFCASKLEETQYFGPGTRLLVL.